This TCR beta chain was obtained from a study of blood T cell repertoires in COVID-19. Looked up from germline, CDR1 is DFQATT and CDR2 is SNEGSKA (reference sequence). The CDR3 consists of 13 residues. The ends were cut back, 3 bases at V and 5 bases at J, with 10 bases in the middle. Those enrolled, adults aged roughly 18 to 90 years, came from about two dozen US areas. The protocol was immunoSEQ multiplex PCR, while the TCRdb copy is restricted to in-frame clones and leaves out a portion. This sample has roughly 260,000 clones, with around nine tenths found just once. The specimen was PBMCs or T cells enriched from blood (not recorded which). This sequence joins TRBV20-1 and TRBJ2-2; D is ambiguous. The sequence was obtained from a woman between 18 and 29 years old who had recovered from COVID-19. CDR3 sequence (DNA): TGCAGTGCTAGTCAAGCGTCGACCGGGGAGCTGTTTTTT. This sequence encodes CSASQASTGELFF.